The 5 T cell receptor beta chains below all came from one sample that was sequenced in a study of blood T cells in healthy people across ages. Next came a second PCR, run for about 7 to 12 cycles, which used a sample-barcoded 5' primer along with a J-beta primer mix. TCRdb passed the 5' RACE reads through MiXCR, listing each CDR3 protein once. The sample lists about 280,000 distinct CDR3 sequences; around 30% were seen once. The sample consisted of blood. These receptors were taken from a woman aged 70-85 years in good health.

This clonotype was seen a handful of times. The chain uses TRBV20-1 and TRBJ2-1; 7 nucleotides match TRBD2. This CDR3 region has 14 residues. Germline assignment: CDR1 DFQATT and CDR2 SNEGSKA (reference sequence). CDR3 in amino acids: CSPSQLARNNEQFF. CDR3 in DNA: TGCAGCCCTAGTCAACTAGCGAGAAACAATGAGCAGTTCTTC.

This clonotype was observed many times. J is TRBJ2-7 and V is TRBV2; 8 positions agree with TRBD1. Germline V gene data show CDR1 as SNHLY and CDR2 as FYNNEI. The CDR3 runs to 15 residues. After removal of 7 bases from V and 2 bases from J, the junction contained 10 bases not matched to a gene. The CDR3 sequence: CASNYRDRKTYEQYF. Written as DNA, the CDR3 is TGTGCCAGCAATTATAGGGACAGGAAAACCTACGAGCAGTACTTC.

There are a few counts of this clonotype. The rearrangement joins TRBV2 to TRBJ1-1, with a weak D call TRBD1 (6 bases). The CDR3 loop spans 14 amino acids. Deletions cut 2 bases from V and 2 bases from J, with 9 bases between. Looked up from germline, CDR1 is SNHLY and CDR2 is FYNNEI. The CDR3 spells CASSEWTANTEAFF. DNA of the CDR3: TGTGCCAGCAGTGAATGGACAGCAAACACTGAAGCTTTCTTT. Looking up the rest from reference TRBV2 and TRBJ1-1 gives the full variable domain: EPEVTQTPSHQVTQMGQEVILRCVPISNHLYFYWYRQILGQKVEFLVSFYNNEISEKSEIFDDQFSVERPDGSNFTLKIRSTKLEDSAMYFCASSEWTANTEAFFGQGTRLTVV.

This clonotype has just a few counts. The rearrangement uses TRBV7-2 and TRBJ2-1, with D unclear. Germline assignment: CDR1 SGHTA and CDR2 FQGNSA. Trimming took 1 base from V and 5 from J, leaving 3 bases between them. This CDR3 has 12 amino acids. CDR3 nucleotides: TGTGCCAGCAGCTTAGTTAACAATGAGCAGTTCTTC. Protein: CASSLVNNEQFF.

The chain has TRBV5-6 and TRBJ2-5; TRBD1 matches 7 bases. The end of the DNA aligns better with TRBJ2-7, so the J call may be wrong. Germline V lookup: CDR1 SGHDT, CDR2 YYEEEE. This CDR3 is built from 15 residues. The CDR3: CASSTLPGQKYEQYF. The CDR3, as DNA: TGTGCCAGCAGCACTCTGCCGGGACAGAAATACGAGCAGTACTTC.